What follows are 21 T cell receptor beta chains derived from one specimen sequenced in a study of identifying expanded T cells in peripheral blood. Some clones are missing from TCRdb's copy, which holds only in-frame ones; the method was immunoSEQ multiplex PCR. The sample records about 91,000 clones, about 90% being singletons. Sequenced input: blood. The receptor set was obtained from a person between 18 and 75 years old in good health.

The chain has TRBV9 and TRBJ2-7, with 8 bases that match TRBD2. V gave up 0 bases and J gave up 4 bases; unmatched junction bases: 6. The CDR3 runs to 15 residues. Germline V gene sequence: CDR1 SGDLS, CDR2 YYNGEE. CDR3 sequence: CASSVEGLEGYEQYF. The CDR3 DNA is TGTGCCAGCAGCGTAGAGGGACTAGAGGGGTACGAGCAGTACTTC.

The V and J genes are TRBV7-8 and TRBJ2-2; TRBD2 agrees at 8 bases. CDR3 length equals 16 residues. Losses at the gene ends were 5 bases for V and 6 bases for J; bases not matched to a gene: 11. Per germline, CDR1 SGHVS and CDR2 FQNEAQ. CDR3 sequence: CASSPGTSSLSGELFF. Here the CDR3 DNA reads TGTGCCAGCAGCCCCGGGACTAGTTCTTTGTCCGGGGAGCTGTTTTTT.

This sequence joins TRBV5-1 and TRBJ2-5; D is unclear. The CDR3 contains 14 residues. Looked up from germline, CDR1 is SGHRS and CDR2 is YFSETQ. With 2 bases removed from V and 2 bases from J, the gap between germline ends came to 10 bases. The CDR3 spells CASSFASPQETQYF. CDR3 bases: TGCGCCAGCAGCTTTGCCTCGCCTCAAGAGACCCAGTACTTC. The full variable domain, rest sourced from reference TRBV5-1 and TRBJ2-5, is KAGVTQTPRYLIKTRGQQVTLSCSPISGHRSVSWYQQTPGQGLQFLFEYFSETQRNKGNFPGRFSGRQFSNSRSEMNVSTLELGDSALYLCASSFASPQETQYFGPGTRLLVL.

The chain links TRBV11-3 to TRBJ1-1; D gene uncertain. Germline V gives CDR1 SGHNT, CDR2 YENEEA. There are 14 residues in the CDR3. With 3 bases removed from V and 2 bases from J, the gap between germline ends came to 10 bases. DNA of the CDR3: TGTGCCAGCAGCTTGGACGGACCAAACACTGAAGCTTTCTTT. The encoded protein is CASSLDGPNTEAFF. Full variable domain (missing parts from reference TRBV11-3 and TRBJ1-1): EAGVVQSPRYKIIEKKQPVAFWCNPISGHNTLYWYLQNLGQGPELLIRYENEEAVDDSQLPKDRFSAERLKGVDSTLKIQPAELGDSAVYLCASSLDGPNTEAFFGQGTRLTVV.

The gene calls are TRBV28 and TRBJ2-7; D is unclear. Trimming took off 6 bases at V and 3 bases at J, with 6 bases between the two ends. Per the germline V gene, CDR1 is MDHEN and CDR2 is SYDVKM. This CDR3 has 11 residues. The DNA of the CDR3 is TGTGCCAGCAGGGAAAACTACGAGCAGTACTTC. This sequence encodes CASRENYEQYF.

This clone was seen once. V and J are TRBV30 and TRBJ1-6; TRBD1 might be the D (6 bases). Germline CDR1 is GTSNPN and CDR2 is SVGIG (reference sequence). V was shortened by 1 base and J by 9 bases, with 13 bases between the two germline ends. This CDR3 region has 14 residues. The CDR3 reads CAWSGSWGPSPLHF. CDR3 in DNA: TGTGCCTGGAGTGGGTCCTGGGGGCCTTCACCCCTCCACTTT. Combining the CDR3 with reference TRBV30 and TRBJ1-6 gives the whole variable domain SQTIHQWPATLVQPVGSPLSLECTVEGTSNPNLYWYRQAAGRGLQLLFYSVGIGQISSEVPQNLSASRPQDRQFILSSKKLLLSDSGFYLCAWSGSWGPSPLHFGNGTRLTVT.

V usage is TRBV5-4 and J usage is TRBJ1-1; D remains ambiguous. This CDR3 is built from 13 residues. Germline assignment: CDR1 SGHNT and CDR2 YYREEE (reference sequence). With 0 bases removed from V and 6 bases from J, the gap between germline ends came to 9 bases. The CDR3 region is CASSLALRPEAFF. CDR3 DNA: TGTGCCAGCAGCTTGGCCTTACGTCCTGAAGCTTTCTTT.

This clone has only a few counts. This sequence joins TRBV7-8 and TRBJ2-1, with 7 bases lining up with TRBD2. In germline, CDR1 is SGHVS, CDR2 FQNEAQ. The junction had 18 bases not matched to a gene; V was cut back by 3 bases and J by 7 bases. This CDR3 contains 18 residues. The CDR3 here is CASSFSGRAKFIRNEQFF. The CDR3 DNA follows: TGTGCCAGCAGCTTCAGTGGGAGGGCCAAGTTCATCAGGAATGAGCAGTTCTTC.

The count of this clone is one. The chain carries TRBV2 and TRBJ2-7, with a tentative D call TRBD1 (6 bases). Trimming left V 7 bases short and J 1 base short, with 11 bases between. Germline V gives CDR1 SNHLY, CDR2 FYNNEI. The CDR3 loop spans 13 amino acids. CDR3 amino acids: CASITGRSYEQYF. CDR3 nucleotide sequence: TGTGCCAGCATAACAGGGAGATCCTACGAGCAGTACTTC.

This chain links TRBV2 with TRBJ2-7, with 10 bases identical to TRBD1. There are 12 residues in the CDR3. With 11 bases clipped from V and 4 bases from J, the junction kept 5 bases outside the gene matches. Per the germline V gene, CDR1 is SNHLY and CDR2 is FYNNEI. In DNA form, the CDR3 reads TGTGCCTGGTGGGACAGGGGTTACGAGCAGTACTTC. It yields the protein CAWWDRGYEQYF.

This chain joins TRBV28 and TRBJ2-7; possibly TRBD1 or TRBD2 for D (6 bases each). The germline V and J ends were trimmed by 9 bases and 6 bases, with 21 bases remaining between them. This CDR3 is 14 amino acids long. CDR1 is MDHEN, CDR2 SYDVKM, per germline. CDR3 DNA: TGTGCCAGTAACCTGGAGGGGGGCCCACTCGAGCAGTACTTC. This encodes CASNLEGGPLEQYF. Full variable domain (rest looked up from reference TRBV28 and TRBJ2-7): DVKVTQSSRYLVKRTGEKVFLECVQDMDHENMFWYRQDPGLGLRLIYFSYDVKMKEKGDIPEGYSVSREKKERFSLILESASTNQTSMYLCASNLEGGPLEQYFGPGTRLTVT.

The chain carries TRBV18 and TRBJ2-1; possibly TRBD1 or TRBD2 for D (6 bases each). This CDR3 contains 13 residues. V dropped 5 bases and J dropped 8 bases, with 13 bases sitting between them. The germline CDR1 and CDR2 sequences are KGHSH and LQKENI. The CDR3 sequence: CASSERGADEQFF. In DNA, the CDR3 is TGTGCCAGCTCAGAGAGGGGGGCAGATGAGCAGTTCTTC.

The chain links TRBV4-3 to TRBJ2-3, with 9 positions matching TRBD2. The V gene end was trimmed by 0 bases and the J gene end by 8 bases; junction bases not matched to a gene: 9. The CDR3 length is 16 residues. The germline V gene encodes CDR1 LGHNA and CDR2 YSLEER. The CDR3 reads CASSQDRLAGRVTQYF. The CDR3 DNA follows: TGCGCCAGCAGCCAAGATCGCCTAGCGGGAAGGGTTACGCAGTATTTT.

The rearrangement uses TRBV5-5 and TRBJ2-7; TRBD2 matches 9 bases. The germline CDR1 and CDR2 sequences are SGHKS and YYEKEE (reference sequence). V trimming: 2 bases; J trimming: 2 bases; junction bases outside the gene matches: 5. The CDR3 spans 15 residues. As DNA, the CDR3 is TGTGCCAGCAGCTTTCCGGCTAGCGGGGCCTACGAGCAGTACTTC. Its translation is CASSFPASGAYEQYF.

This chain uses TRBV7-9 with TRBJ1-3, with D maybe TRBD1 (6 bases). CDR3 length equals 15 residues. Germline V gene lookup returns CDR1 SEHNR and CDR2 FQNEAQ (reference sequence). V was shortened by 5 bases and J by 4 bases, with 15 bases between the two germline ends. The CDR3 coding sequence is TGTGCCAGCAGCCCAGGGGTGGTTTTGGGAAACACCATATATTTT. It is translated as CASSPGVVLGNTIYF.

This clone is a singleton in its sample. The V gene is TRBV4-2, the J gene TRBJ1-5; D is undetermined. V shed 0 bases and J shed 0 bases, with 9 bases lying between them. There are 16 residues in the CDR3. Looked up from germline, CDR1 is LGHNA and CDR2 is YNFKEQ. CDR3 residues: CASSQDSGDSNQPQHF. The CDR3 DNA reads as TGTGCCAGCAGCCAAGATAGTGGGGATAGCAATCAGCCCCAGCATTTT.

The J gene is TRBJ2-5, the V gene TRBV10-3; a possible D gene is TRBD1 (5 bases). V was pared by 10 bases and J by 3 bases, with 12 bases between. Germline assignment: CDR1 ENHRY and CDR2 SYGVKD. CDR3 length: 12 amino acids. The CDR3 coding sequence is TGTGCCACAGGTCCGACAGAAGAGACCCAGTACTTC. This codes for CATGPTEETQYF.

The chain joins TRBV2 to TRBJ2-7; D possibly corresponds to TRBD2 (6 bases). V dropped 4 bases and J dropped 6 bases, with 16 bases sitting between them. The CDR3 loop spans 14 amino acids. Germline CDR1 and CDR2: SNHLY and FYNNEI. For the CDR3, the DNA is TGTGCCAGCAGTGTAGGGCCGCGGGGTGCCGAGCAGTACTTC. Amino acids: CASSVGPRGAEQYF. Together with reference TRBV2 and TRBJ2-7, the CDR3 gives the full variable domain: EPEVTQTPSHQVTQMGQEVILRCVPISNHLYFYWYRQILGQKVEFLVSFYNNEISEKSEIFDDQFSVERPDGSNFTLKIRSTKLEDSAMYFCASSVGPRGAEQYFGPGTRLTVT.

The table lists this clone with a few counts. The V and J genes are TRBV2 and TRBJ2-5, with a weak D call TRBD2 (6 bases). The germline V gene has CDR1 SNHLY and CDR2 FYNNEI. V was clipped by 8 bases and J by 4 bases, with 11 bases between them. This CDR3 comprises 12 residues. CDR3 DNA: TGTGCCAGCGGGCTAGCGAGAGAGACCCAGTACTTC. Protein: CASGLARETQYF.

This chain joins TRBV9 and TRBJ2-1; D ambiguous. Trimming stripped 6 bases from V and 1 base from J, with 14 bases between. Germline-derived CDR1 and CDR2 are SGDLS and YYNGEE. The CDR3 loop spans 15 amino acids. CDR3 sequence reads: CASTPPSSSYNEQFF. The CDR3 nucleotides read TGTGCCAGCACTCCTCCCTCTAGTTCCTACAATGAGCAGTTCTTC.

This clone was recorded many times. This chain links TRBV4-3 with TRBJ1-2; D is possibly TRBD1 (6 bases). This CDR3 contains 17 residues. Germline CDR1 is LGHNA and CDR2 is YSLEER. The V and J ends lost 3 bases and 6 bases respectively, with 23 bases between them. The CDR3 DNA reads TGCGCCAGCAGCCAGGGTCTTTCGGCAGAGGGGGGTCATGGCTACACCTTC. It codes for CASSQGLSAEGGHGYTF.